One sample yielded the 25 T cell receptor beta chains listed below, sequenced in a study of blood T cell repertoires in COVID-19. TCRdb's table, derived via immunoSEQ multiplex PCR, lists solely in-frame clones and lacks some. The sample shows some 70,000 clones, about 89% of them seen only once. Sequences were obtained from peripheral blood. The source of these receptors is a man aged 50-59 years with active COVID-19.

The chain uses TRBV12-3 or TRBV12-4 and TRBJ1-2; no definite D call. V was pared by 3 bases and J by 4 bases, with 9 bases between. The CDR3 runs 13 residues. The CDR3 is CASSLGGFYGYTF. Written as DNA, the CDR3 is TGTGCCAGCAGTTTGGGAGGTTTCTATGGCTACACCTTC.

The CDR3 DNA follows: TGTGCCAGCAGTCCGCCGACTGGGAGCTCCTACGAGCAGTACTTC. As protein: CASSPPTGSSYEQYF. V and J are TRBV28 and TRBJ2-7; the D gene is possibly TRBD2 (5 bases). CDR3 size: 15 residues. V gave up 5 bases and J gave up 0 bases, with 14 bases separating them. Germline V gene data show CDR1 as MDHEN and CDR2 as SYDVKM.

V gene TRBV28 combines with J gene TRBJ2-1; D unresolved. The CDR3 has 15 residues. V dropped 6 bases and J dropped 0 bases, with 12 bases sitting between them. The germline V gene encodes CDR1 MDHEN and CDR2 SYDVKM. The CDR3 protein is CASSRSPSSYNEQFF. CDR3 nucleotides: TGTGCCAGCAGCCGGAGTCCGAGCTCCTACAATGAGCAGTTCTTC.

CDR3 DNA: TGTGCTAGTGGTCTCTCTCAGGGGAAAGAGACCCAGTACTTC. Its protein is CASGLSQGKETQYF. The V gene is TRBV12-5, the J gene TRBJ2-5; weak D call: TRBD1 (6 bases). Trimming pared 5 bases from V and 3 bases from J, leaving 13 bases between. The germline CDR1 and CDR2 sequences are LGHNT and FRNRAP. This CDR3 is built from 14 residues.

In its sample, this clone was seen once. This sequence joins TRBV6-6 and TRBJ2-1; perhaps TRBD2 as D (5 bases). The CDR3 has 14 amino acids. V was pared by 7 bases and J by 8 bases, with 18 bases between. CDR1 and CDR2 (germline): MNHNY, SVGAGI (reference sequence). This CDR3 is CASKKVVDSDEQFF. The CDR3 DNA follows: TGTGCCAGCAAAAAAGTCGTCGATAGCGATGAGCAGTTCTTC.

The gene calls are TRBV28 and TRBJ2-1; the D is unclear. The CDR3 consists of 12 residues. Looked up from germline, CDR1 is MDHEN and CDR2 is SYDVKM. The V end was cut by 2 bases, the J end by 7 bases, with 6 bases between. CDR3 protein: CASSLTGNEQFF. DNA for the CDR3: TGTGCCAGCAGTTTAACCGGGAATGAGCAGTTCTTC.

CDR3 amino acids: CASSLRQGADYTF. CDR3 nucleotides: TGTGCCAGCAGCTTACGACAGGGGGCAGACTACACCTTC. The chain carries TRBV5-5 and TRBJ1-2; TRBD1 agrees at 10 bases. The ends lost 2 bases at V and 10 bases at J; junction bases unmatched: 5. CDR3 length: 13 residues. Per germline, CDR1 SGHKS and CDR2 YYEKEE (reference sequence).

The chain is built from TRBV4-3 and TRBJ2-2; D gene uncertain. Trimming left V 4 bases short and J 0 bases short, with 15 bases between. Germline CDR1 reads LGHNA; CDR2 reads YSLEER. The CDR3 runs to 17 residues. CDR3 DNA: TGCGCCAGCAGCCCCCGTAACCCGCGGCCGAACACCGGGGAGCTGTTTTTT. It specifies CASSPRNPRPNTGELFF.

The rearrangement joins TRBV18 to TRBJ2-7; TRBD2 matches 7 bases. Germline-derived CDR1 and CDR2 are KGHSH and LQKENI. CDR3 length equals 12 residues. Losses at the gene ends were 1 base for V and 6 bases for J; bases not matched to a gene: 0. CDR3 sequence: CASSPREGEQYF. The CDR3 nucleotides are TGTGCCAGCTCACCACGGGAGGGCGAGCAGTACTTC.

The chain has TRBV18 and TRBJ2-5, with TRBD1 as a possible D gene (5 bases). The length of the CDR3 is 13 residues. Germline lookup yields CDR1 KGHSH and CDR2 LQKENI. Trimming stripped 1 base from V and 4 bases from J, with 7 bases between. The CDR3 region is CASSPLGRETQYF. CDR3 sequence (DNA): TGTGCCAGCTCACCACTGGGGCGAGAGACCCAGTACTTC. The full variable domain, rest sourced from reference TRBV18 and TRBJ2-5, is NAGVMQNPRHLVRRRGQEARLRCSPMKGHSHVYWYRQLPEEGLKFMVYLQKENIIDESGMPKERFSAEFPKEGPSILRIQQVVRGDSAAYFCASSPLGRETQYFGPGTRLLVL.

V and J are TRBV28 and TRBJ1-4; 10 nucleotides line up with TRBD1. Unmatched junction bases numbered 8, after V lost 5 bases and J lost 8 bases. Germline V gives CDR1 MDHEN, CDR2 SYDVKM. CDR3 length: 15 residues. The CDR3 DNA reads TGTGCCAGCAGTCACCCCGGGACAGGGGAGGAAAAACTGTTTTTT. Amino acid sequence: CASSHPGTGEEKLFF.

The rearrangement links TRBV24-1 to TRBJ1-5; a weak D match, TRBD1 (5 bases). Per the germline V gene, CDR1 is KGHDR and CDR2 is SFDVKD. V was clipped by 3 bases and J by 2 bases, with 19 bases between them. This CDR3 spans 18 amino acids. CDR3 DNA sequence: TGTGCCACCAGTGATCCCTTGGGGGGATTTAGGTGCAATCAGCCCCAGCATTTT. Amino acids: CATSDPLGGFRCNQPQHF.

The CDR3 nucleotides are TGTGCCAGTAGCCCTATGGCAGGAAGCAATCAGCCCCAGCATTTT. It codes for CASSPMAGSNQPQHF. This chain joins TRBV19 and TRBJ1-5, with D hard to call. CDR1 LNHDA and CDR2 SQIVND come from the germline V gene (reference sequence). Deletions cut 6 bases from V and 1 base from J, with 13 bases between. The CDR3 loop spans 15 amino acids.

The CDR3 reads CASSLSPGTASPLHF. CDR3 sequence (DNA): TGTGCCAGCAGCCTCTCCCCGGGAACAGCTTCACCCCTCCACTTT. The rearrangement joins TRBV9 to TRBJ1-6; D ambiguous. Germline V gene data show CDR1 as SGDLS and CDR2 as YYNGEE. V was cut by 4 bases and J by 9 bases, with 17 bases left in between. The CDR3 length is 15 residues. The variable domain in full, completed from reference TRBV9 and TRBJ1-6, reads DSGVTQTPKHLITATGQRVTLRCSPRSGDLSVYWYQQSLDQGLQFLIQYYNGEERAKGNILERFSAQQFPDLHSELNLSSLELGDSALYFCASSLSPGTASPLHFGNGTRLTVT.

V is TRBV6-1 and J is TRBJ2-3; TRBD2 matches 12 bases. There are 17 residues in the CDR3. The trim removed 0 bases at V and 3 bases at J, leaving 4 bases unmatched. The germline V gene has CDR1 MNHNS and CDR2 SASEGT. CDR3 in amino acids: CASSEALAGGPTDTQYF. The CDR3 nucleotides are TGTGCCAGCAGTGAAGCCCTAGCGGGGGGGCCGACAGATACGCAGTATTTT.

V usage is TRBV10-2 and J usage is TRBJ1-5; D unresolved. CDR3 length: 15 residues. Trimming took 4 bases from V and 5 from J, leaving 15 bases between them. Germline lookup yields CDR1 WSHSY and CDR2 SAAADI. DNA for the CDR3: TGCGCCAGCAGTGTAGGATTGACCGCGGATCAGCCCCAGCATTTT. As protein: CASSVGLTADQPQHF.

The chain carries TRBV11-2 and TRBJ2-7, with 8 bases matching TRBD1. CDR3 length equals 15 residues. J gave up 0 bases and V 4 bases, and 5 bases lay outside the gene matches. CDR1 is SGHAT, CDR2 FQNNGV, per germline. CDR3 bases: TGTGCCAGCAGCTCCACAGGGGGTTACTCCTACGAGCAGTACTTC. As protein: CASSSTGGYSYEQYF.

This clone was seen only once. J is TRBJ2-7 and V is TRBV10-2; 12 bases are a match to TRBD1. The CDR3 runs to 15 residues. J gave up 4 bases and V 6 bases, and 7 bases lay outside the gene matches. Germline CDR1 and CDR2: WSHSY and SAAADI. DNA for the CDR3: TGCGCCAGCAGGGAAGGGACAGGGGGCGCTTACGAGCAGTACTTC. Translation: CASREGTGGAYEQYF.

The genes are TRBV6-6 and TRBJ2-5; possible D gene TRBD1, 6 bases. V lost 0 bases and J 2 bases, leaving 13 bases between the germline ends. CDR1 and CDR2 (germline): MNHNY, SVGAGI (reference sequence). The CDR3 has 16 amino acids. This chain's CDR3 is CASSYSAGARQETQYF. For the CDR3, the DNA is TGTGCCAGCAGTTACTCGGCAGGGGCCAGGCAAGAGACCCAGTACTTC.

The genes are TRBV7-2 and TRBJ2-7; 9 nucleotides match TRBD1. Germline V CDR1 and CDR2: SGHTA, FQGNSA. V shed 5 bases, J shed 3 bases, and the junction held 5 bases outside the gene matches. The length of the CDR3 is 14 residues. CDR3 sequence (DNA): TGTGCCAGCAGCCCCAGGGACAGGGACTACGAGCAGTACTTC. This translates into CASSPRDRDYEQYF.

The V and J genes are TRBV3-1 (or the pseudogene TRBV3-2) and TRBJ1-2, with D possibly being TRBD1 (5 bases). Germline assignment: CDR1 LGHDT and CDR2 YNNKEL (reference sequence). Deletions cut 4 bases from V and 8 bases from J, with 26 bases between. This CDR3 is 17 amino acids long. DNA for the CDR3: TGTGCCAGCAGCCCGTCGGGGGATAGTGCCCTAGGCAGGGGCTACACCTTC. Translated: CASSPSGDSALGRGYTF.

V usage is TRBV28 and J usage is TRBJ1-2; TRBD1 matches at 9 bases. Germline V gives CDR1 MDHEN, CDR2 SYDVKM. There are 15 residues in the CDR3. J gave up 3 bases and V 5 bases, and 7 bases lay outside the gene matches. The CDR3 region has the DNA TGTGCCAGCAGTATTACAGGGGGCGAATACTATGGCTACACCTTC. As protein: CASSITGGEYYGYTF.

Written as DNA, the CDR3 is TGTGCCAGCAGCTCAATCGACAGGGGAAGGAACACTGAAGCTTTCTTT. Its translation is CASSSIDRGRNTEAFF. The chain employs TRBV7-3 and TRBJ1-1; 8 bases line up with TRBD1. Germline V gene sequence: CDR1 SGHTA, CDR2 FQGTGA. The CDR3 sequence is 16 residues long. V lost 4 bases and J lost 1; bases outside the gene matches: 8.

The chain couples TRBV6-6 to TRBJ1-6, with 9 bases lining up with TRBD1. Germline CDR1 is MNHNY and CDR2 is SVGAGI (reference sequence). This CDR3 has 17 amino acids. With 6 bases clipped from V and 9 bases from J, the junction kept 15 bases outside the gene matches. Here the CDR3 reads CASSRARGQGLGSPLHF. The CDR3 DNA is TGTGCCAGCAGCCGAGCCCGCGGACAGGGGTTGGGTTCACCCCTCCACTTT.

The rearrangement links TRBV27 to TRBJ2-7; no clear D. Germline values: CDR1 MNHEY, CDR2 SMNVEV (reference sequence). Trimming took 0 bases from V and 2 from J, leaving 11 bases between them. The CDR3 has 15 amino acids. DNA for the CDR3: TGTGCCAGCAGTTTATCCGTAGGCAGGACCTACGAGCAGTACTTC. Protein: CASSLSVGRTYEQYF.